Presented here are 26 T cell receptor beta chains from one specimen sequenced in a study of cytomegalovirus exposure and HLA in healthy donors. Amplification used 60 Vbeta primers and 13 Jbeta primers. TCRdb's copy holds only in-frame clones and misses some; the assay was immunoSEQ multiplex PCR. The sample includes approximately 130,000 clones, roughly four fifths of them seen just once. The sequenced sample consisted of PBMCs. These TCRs come from a female donor in good health and CMV-seropositive.

V and J are TRBV6-5 and TRBJ1-6, with 7 bases matching TRBD1. V trimming: 2 bases; J trimming: 4 bases; junction bases outside the gene matches: 2. The germline gives CDR1 MNHEY, CDR2 SVGAGI. CDR3 length: 15 residues. The CDR3 DNA is TGTGCCAGCAGTTACGGGACAGCTTATAATTCACCCCTCCACTTT. Its protein is CASSYGTAYNSPLHF.

This sequence joins TRBV19 and TRBJ2-1; 8 nucleotides match TRBD1. Trimming removed 7 bases from V and 8 bases from J; junction bases left unmatched: 10. Germline CDR1 and CDR2: LNHDA and SQIVND (reference sequence). The CDR3 has 14 amino acids. CDR3 sequence: CASKRTGRTDEQFF. The CDR3 DNA reads TGTGCCAGTAAAAGGACAGGGAGAACCGATGAGCAGTTCTTC.

The chain employs TRBV6-5 and TRBJ1-4; 7 bases map to TRBD1. The germline V gene has CDR1 MNHEY and CDR2 SVGAGI. V shed 6 bases, J shed 6 bases, and the junction held 10 bases outside the gene matches. The CDR3 totals 15 residues. The CDR3: CASRLRQGADEKLFF. The CDR3 DNA follows: TGTGCCAGCAGACTACGACAGGGTGCAGATGAAAAACTGTTTTTT.

The CDR3 DNA reads TGTGCCAGCGTTAGTGGGAGAACGGGTGAGCAGTTCTTC. Translation: CASVSGRTGEQFF. V gene TRBV2 combines with J gene TRBJ2-1; D is perhaps TRBD2 (5 bases). V gave up 8 bases and J gave up 9 bases, with 17 bases separating them. The CDR3 runs 13 residues. From germline, CDR1 is SNHLY and CDR2 FYNNEI.

The rearrangement links TRBV2 to TRBJ2-7; 11 nucleotides match TRBD2. J gave up 4 bases and V 8 bases, and 4 bases lay outside the gene matches. Germline V CDR1 and CDR2: SNHLY, FYNNEI. The length of the CDR3 is 13 residues. The CDR3 spells CASQTSGTYEQYF. CDR3 DNA sequence: TGTGCCAGCCAGACTAGCGGGACTTACGAGCAGTACTTC.

This chain uses TRBV19 with TRBJ2-7; a possible D gene is TRBD1 (6 bases). The CDR3 is made up of 14 amino acids. V was cut by 7 bases and J by 0 bases, with 13 bases left in between. Germline V CDR1 and CDR2: LNHDA, SQIVND (reference sequence). CDR3 in DNA: TGTGCCAGTACCCCGACAGGAGTCTCCTACGAGCAGTACTTC. Translation gives CASTPTGVSYEQYF.

This chain connects TRBV28 to TRBJ1-1, with D tentatively TRBD1 (6 bases). CDR1 and CDR2 from the germline V gene are MDHEN and SYDVKM. Trimming left V 9 bases short and J 6 bases short, with 11 bases between. There are 11 residues in the CDR3. In DNA, the CDR3 is TGTGCCAGTCGACAGGTTTCTGAAGCTTTCTTT. Its protein is CASRQVSEAFF.

The chain uses TRBV19 and TRBJ2-7; D is uncertain. This CDR3 has 14 residues. Germline lookup yields CDR1 LNHDA and CDR2 SQIVND (reference sequence). V was cut by 5 bases and J by 2 bases, with 13 bases left in between. The CDR3, as DNA: TGTGCCAGTAGTCCAAGCACTGCCACCTACGAGCAGTACTTC. Translation gives CASSPSTATYEQYF.

V gene TRBV4-1 combines with J gene TRBJ2-7; TRBD1 aligns across 8 bases. The CDR3 totals 15 residues. Per germline, CDR1 MGHRA and CDR2 YSYEKL. V was pared by 5 bases and J by 1 base, with 7 bases of the junction left unmatched. The CDR3 here is CASSRGTGSSYEQYF. The DNA of the CDR3 is TGCGCCAGCAGCAGGGGGACAGGTTCTTCCTACGAGCAGTACTTC.

The V and J genes are TRBV5-1 and TRBJ2-2; 14 bases match TRBD2. This CDR3 contains 18 residues. V was clipped by 4 bases and J by 3 bases; unmatched bases: 8. CDR1 is SGHRS and CDR2 is YFSETQ in the germline V gene. CDR3: CASSRLAGGRLDTGELFF. The CDR3 DNA follows: TGCGCCAGCAGCCGACTAGCGGGAGGGAGATTAGACACCGGGGAGCTGTTTTTT. The full variable domain, rest sourced from reference TRBV5-1 and TRBJ2-2, is KAGVTQTPRYLIKTRGQQVTLSCSPISGHRSVSWYQQTPGQGLQFLFEYFSETQRNKGNFPGRFSGRQFSNSRSEMNVSTLELGDSALYLCASSRLAGGRLDTGELFFGEGSRLTVL.

The V call is TRBV9, the J call TRBJ2-5; D is perhaps TRBD1 (6 bases). Between the trimmed V and J ends, which lost 1 base and 2 bases, there was a span of 12 bases. Germline V gene data show CDR1 as SGDLS and CDR2 as YYNGEE. The CDR3 loop spans 15 amino acids. The CDR3 is CASSVQGQQQETQYF. The CDR3 nucleotides read TGTGCCAGCAGCGTACAGGGGCAGCAGCAAGAGACCCAGTACTTC.

This clone was seen once. This chain joins TRBV6-1 and TRBJ2-7; TRBD2 might be the D (6 bases). CDR1 is MNHNS and CDR2 is SASEGT in the germline V gene. This CDR3 region has 15 residues. Between the trimmed V and J ends, which lost 7 bases and 5 bases, there was a span of 21 bases. Written as DNA, the CDR3 is TGTGCCAGCAAGGGGCAAACGGGAGTATTGAACGAGCAGTACTTC. It translates to CASKGQTGVLNEQYF.

V usage is TRBV6-1 and J usage is TRBJ2-3; no clear D gene. The V gene's germline CDR1 is MNHNS and CDR2 SASEGT. The CDR3 loop spans 15 amino acids. Trimming left V 5 bases short and J 0 bases short, with 12 bases between. The CDR3 DNA reads TGTGCCAGCAGTCTACCTGCAATCAGCACAGATACGCAGTATTTT. This codes for CASSLPAISTDTQYF.

There are a few counts of this clone. This rearrangement joins TRBV5-1 to TRBJ1-2; 9 nucleotides line up with TRBD1. This CDR3 has 16 amino acids. Germline V CDR1 and CDR2: SGHRS, YFSETQ. Unmatched junction bases numbered 9, after V lost 0 bases and J lost 6 bases. The CDR3 sequence is CASSLVPRDRVHGYTF. The CDR3 bases are TGCGCCAGCAGCTTGGTCCCCCGGGACAGGGTCCATGGCTACACCTTC.

In this sample, this clone turned up a few times. The chain carries TRBV5-4 and TRBJ2-7; 8 nucleotides align to TRBD2. This CDR3 is 15 amino acids long. Unmatched junction bases numbered 12, after V lost 4 bases and J lost 6 bases. Per germline, CDR1 SGHNT and CDR2 YYREEE (reference sequence). CDR3 region: CASSLQTAGRGEQYF. CDR3 in DNA: TGTGCCAGCAGCCTACAGACAGCCGGGAGGGGCGAGCAGTACTTC.

This clone came up many times. V usage is TRBV7-3 and J usage is TRBJ2-6, with 7 bases identical to TRBD2. Germline assignment: CDR1 SGHTA and CDR2 FQGTGA. Unmatched junction bases numbered 1, after V lost 2 bases and J lost 0 bases. The CDR3 spans 16 residues. The CDR3 here is CASSLGGGSGANVLTF. CDR3 DNA sequence: TGTGCCAGCAGCTTAGGCGGGGGCTCTGGGGCCAACGTCCTGACTTTC.

This chain joins TRBV6-6 and TRBJ2-6, with D tentatively TRBD2 (5 bases). CDR3 size: 15 residues. V gave up 6 bases and J gave up 2 bases, with 11 bases separating them. Looked up from germline, CDR1 is MNHNY and CDR2 is SVGAGI (reference sequence). For the CDR3, the DNA is TGTGCCAGCAGGGGCCTCGGGGCTGGGGCCAACGTCCTGACTTTC. This codes for CASRGLGAGANVLTF.

This rearrangement joins TRBV9 to TRBJ2-2; 7 nucleotides align to TRBD2. V lost 1 base and J lost 5; bases outside the gene matches: 5. The CDR3 is made up of 15 amino acids. Germline V gene lookup returns CDR1 SGDLS and CDR2 YYNGEE. In nucleotides, the CDR3 is TGTGCCAGCAGCGTACGGATGGGAGGGACCGGGGAGCTGTTTTTT. This encodes CASSVRMGGTGELFF.

This chain uses TRBV2 with TRBJ2-5, with TRBD2 matching 9 bases. CDR3 length: 14 amino acids. Germline-derived CDR1 and CDR2 are SNHLY and FYNNEI. Trimming removed 7 bases from V and 4 bases from J; junction bases left unmatched: 7. CDR3 DNA sequence: TGTGCCAGCAACGGCGGGGGGGCCGCAGAGACCCAGTACTTC. Amino acids: CASNGGGAAETQYF.

This chain connects TRBV15 to TRBJ2-1, with D unclear. V was cut by 0 bases and J by 5 bases, with 8 bases left in between. Germline V CDR1 and CDR2: LNHNV, YYDKDF (reference sequence). The CDR3 runs 14 residues. CDR3 DNA: TGTGCCACCAGCAGAGATCTTTACAACAATGAGCAGTTCTTC. Translated, it gives CATSRDLYNNEQFF. Together with reference TRBV15 and TRBJ2-1, the CDR3 gives the full variable domain: DAMVIQNPRYQVTQFGKPVTLSCSQTLNHNVMYWYQQKSSQAPKLLFHYYDKDFNNEADTPDNFQSRRPNTSFCFLDIRSPGLGDTAMYLCATSRDLYNNEQFFGPGTRLTVL.

This sequence joins TRBV4-2 and TRBJ1-5; D uncertain. This CDR3 has 16 amino acids. Germline lookup yields CDR1 LGHNA and CDR2 YNFKEQ. Trimming removed 5 bases at V and 0 bases at J, with 14 bases between. The CDR3 spells CASSEATANSNQPQHF. CDR3 DNA sequence: TGTGCCAGCAGCGAAGCCACAGCAAATAGCAATCAGCCCCAGCATTTT.

The sample holds a few counts of this clone. V and J are TRBV6-6 and TRBJ1-4, with 7 positions matching TRBD1. The CDR3 runs 15 residues. Germline trimming cut 2 bases from V and 6 bases from J; bases unmatched to any gene: 6. The germline CDR1 and CDR2 sequences are MNHNY and SVGAGI (reference sequence). This CDR3 reads CASSYQGQFDEKLFF. The CDR3 coding sequence is TGTGCCAGCAGTTACCAGGGACAGTTCGATGAAAAACTGTTTTTT.

The rearrangement uses TRBV27 and TRBJ2-2; 9 nucleotides match TRBD1. Losses at the gene ends were 3 bases for V and 1 base for J; bases not matched to a gene: 6. Germline loops: CDR1 MNHEY, CDR2 SMNVEV (reference sequence). The CDR3 spans 17 residues. The CDR3 reads CASSFLAGQGNTGELFF. CDR3 DNA: TGTGCCAGCAGTTTCTTGGCGGGACAGGGGAACACCGGGGAGCTGTTTTTT.

The J gene is TRBJ2-2, the V gene TRBV29-1; D is unclear. CDR1 and CDR2 (germline): SQVTM, ANQGSEA. The V and J ends lost 5 bases and 1 base respectively, with 11 bases between them. The CDR3 length is 14 residues. This CDR3 is CSVRNSLNTGELFF. The CDR3 DNA reads as TGCAGCGTTCGGAATAGCTTGAACACCGGGGAGCTGTTTTTT.

The V gene is TRBV2, the J gene TRBJ2-1, with 10 bases fitting TRBD2. Germline assignment: CDR1 SNHLY and CDR2 FYNNEI. CDR3 size: 15 residues. Trimming cost V 5 bases and J 2 bases; bases outside gene matches: 3. CDR3 coding DNA: TGTGCCAGCAGTAGAACTAGCGGGACCTACAATGAGCAGTTCTTC. Translating gives CASSRTSGTYNEQFF.

This sequence joins TRBV7-9 and TRBJ2-1; TRBD2 matches at 10 bases. The CDR3 is 19 residues long. The V segment lost 6 bases and the J segment 0 bases; nucleotides outside the gene matches: 14. CDR1 is SEHNR, CDR2 FQNEAQ, per germline (reference sequence). The CDR3 bases are TGTGCCAGCAGGGGAGGGGCTAGCGGGAGTTGGAGCTCCTACAATGAGCAGTTCTTC. Translation: CASRGGASGSWSSYNEQFF.